The present entry profiles one TCR beta chain with its context. Its antigen is undetermined. This sample was included in a study of a mutant IDH1 vaccine in newly diagnosed glioma. Overall study: Vaccination started 4-6 weeks after radiotherapy alone, or with temozolomide cycles. Averaging 40.4 years of age, treated patients were roughly 60% male and approximately 38% female. General study results and limits: Researchers report vaccine-induced immune responses in approximately 93% of patients.

Stated time point: week 35, safety follow-up. The study gave 300 ug of mutant IDH1 20-mer peptide per vaccine dose, with topical imiquimod. Every donor had a new WHO grade 3 or 4 astrocytoma that was IDH1-mutant, with loss of nuclear ATRX. Measured with immunoSEQ multiplex PCR; TCRdb has only the in-frame clones, and not every one. The sample lists around 32,000 clones, approximately 80% seen once, with roughly 6.6% in the top ten. There are 14 residues in the CDR3. V gave up 10 bases and J gave up 1 base, with 16 bases separating them. Germline lookup yields CDR1 MNHEY and CDR2 SVGAGI. This clonotype was obtained from a woman in her late teens or twenties with glioma. V gene TRBV6-5 combines with J gene TRBJ1-2; D ambiguous. Material: PBMCs, obtained from a glioma patient whose treatment included an IDH1 peptide vaccine. For the CDR3, the DNA is TGTGCCACCCGGAAGAGAGCCCTTAACTATGGCTACACCTTC. It is translated as CATRKRALNYGYTF.